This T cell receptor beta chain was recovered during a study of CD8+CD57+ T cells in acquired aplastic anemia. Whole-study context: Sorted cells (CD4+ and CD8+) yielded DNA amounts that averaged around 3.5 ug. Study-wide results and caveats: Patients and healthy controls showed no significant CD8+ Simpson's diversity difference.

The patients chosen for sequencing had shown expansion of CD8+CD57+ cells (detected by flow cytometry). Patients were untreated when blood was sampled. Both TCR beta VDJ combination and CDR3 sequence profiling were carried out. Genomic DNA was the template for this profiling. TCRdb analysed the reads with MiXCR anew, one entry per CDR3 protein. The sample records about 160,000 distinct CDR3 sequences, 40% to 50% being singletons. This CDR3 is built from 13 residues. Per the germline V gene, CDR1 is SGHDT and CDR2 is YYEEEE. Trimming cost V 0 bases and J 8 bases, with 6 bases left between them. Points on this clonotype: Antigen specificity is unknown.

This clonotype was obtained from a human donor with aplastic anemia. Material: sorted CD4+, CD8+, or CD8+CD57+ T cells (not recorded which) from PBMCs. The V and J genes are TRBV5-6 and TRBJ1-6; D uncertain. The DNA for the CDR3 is TGTGCCAGCAGCTTGGCAGCAGATTCACCCCTCCACTTT. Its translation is CASSLAADSPLHF.